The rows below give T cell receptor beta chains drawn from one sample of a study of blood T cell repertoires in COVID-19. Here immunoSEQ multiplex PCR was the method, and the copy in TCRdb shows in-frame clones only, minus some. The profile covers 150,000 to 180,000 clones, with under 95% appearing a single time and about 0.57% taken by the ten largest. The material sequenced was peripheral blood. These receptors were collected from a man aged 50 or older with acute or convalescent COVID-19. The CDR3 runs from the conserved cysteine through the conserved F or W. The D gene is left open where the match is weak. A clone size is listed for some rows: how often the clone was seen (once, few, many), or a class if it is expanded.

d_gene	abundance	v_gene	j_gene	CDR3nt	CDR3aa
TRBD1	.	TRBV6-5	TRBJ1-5	TGTGCCAGCAGTAGGGGACAGGGCCTGTATCAGCCCCAGCATTTT	CASSRGQGLYQPQHF
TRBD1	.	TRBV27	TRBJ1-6	TGTGCCAGCAGCCAGGGGGCAGGGAATTCACCCCTCCACTTT	CASSQGAGNSPLHF
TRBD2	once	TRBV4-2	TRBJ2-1	TGTGCCAGCAGCCAGAGCGGGGGGGCCGTCAATGAGCAGTTCTTC	CASSQSGGAVNEQFF
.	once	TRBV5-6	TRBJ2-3	TGTGCCAGCAGCTTGTTAGAAGCGGGAGATACGCAGTATTTT	CASSLLEAGDTQYF
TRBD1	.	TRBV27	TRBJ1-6	TGTGCCAGCAGGGGGGGGGACAGGGAAACTTCACCCCTCCACTTT	CASRGGDRETSPLHF
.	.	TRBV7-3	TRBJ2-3	TGTGCCAGCAGCTTCCCAGGAAGAGATACGCAGTATTTT	CASSFPGRDTQYF
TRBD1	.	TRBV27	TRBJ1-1	TGTGCCAGCAGTTCGCGGACAGGGAGGAAAAGTGAAGCTTTCTTT	CASSSRTGRKSEAFF
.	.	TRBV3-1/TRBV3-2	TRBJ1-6	TGTGCCAGCAGCTCAAACGCCCTAAGGCAGGGTAATTCACCCCTCCACTTT	CASSSNALRQGNSPLHF
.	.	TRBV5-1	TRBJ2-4	TGCGCCAGCAGCTTGTGGGGCGGTGGGTCCAAAAACATTCAGTACTTC	CASSLWGGGSKNIQYF
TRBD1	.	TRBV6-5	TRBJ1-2	TGTGCCAGCAGTTACGGGACAGGGGTCGCGCATCATGGCTACACCTTC	CASSYGTGVAHHGYTF
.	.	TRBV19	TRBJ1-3	TGTGCCAGTAGTATTCCGGGGGCTGGAAACACCATATATTTT	CASSIPGAGNTIYF
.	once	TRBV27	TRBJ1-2	TGTGCCAGCAGTTTAAGTTTGGCGGAGGGGATCTATGGCTACACCTTC	CASSLSLAEGIYGYTF
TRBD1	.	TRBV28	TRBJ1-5	TGTGCCAGCAGTTTGGGACAGGGTAATCAGCCCCAGCATTTT	CASSLGQGNQPQHF
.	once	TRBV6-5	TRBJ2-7	TGTGCCAGCAGACCCCCCGGCTCGACATCGGTAGAGCAGTACTTC	CASRPPGSTSVEQYF
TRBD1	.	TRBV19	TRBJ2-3	TGTGCCAGTAGTCCTCAGGGGGCGCGGGGAGATACGCAGTATTTT	CASSPQGARGDTQYF
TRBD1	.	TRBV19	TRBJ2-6	TGTGCCAGTAGTACCAGGGGGACTGGGGCCAACGTCCTGACTTTC	CASSTRGTGANVLTF
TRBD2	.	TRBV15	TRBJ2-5	TGTGCCACCAGCAGAGATGCGGCGGGGGGGCCCCGTGAGACCCAGTACTTC	CATSRDAAGGPRETQYF
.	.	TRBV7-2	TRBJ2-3	TGTGCCAGCACTCCGACTCCGGGGGGCCAGCCAGATACGCAGTATTTT	CASTPTPGGQPDTQYF
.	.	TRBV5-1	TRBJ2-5	TGCGCCAGCAGCGTCGGGGATTTCGAGACCCAGTACTTC	CASSVGDFETQYF
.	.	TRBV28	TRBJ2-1	TGTGCCAGCAGAGCCGGGAGATCCTACAATGAGCAGTTCTTC	CASRAGRSYNEQFF
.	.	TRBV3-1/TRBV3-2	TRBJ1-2	TGTGCCAGCAGCCAAGGACAGGTTCCTGGCTACACCTTC	CASSQGQVPGYTF
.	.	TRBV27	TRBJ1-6	TGTGCCAGCAGTTTCAGTAGGGGCACACCCCTCCACTTT	CASSFSRGTPLHF
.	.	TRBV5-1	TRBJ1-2	TGCGCCAGCAGCTCGGCCATGGAGGGCTATGGCTACACCTTC	CASSSAMEGYGYTF
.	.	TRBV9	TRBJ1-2	TGTGCCAGCAGCGTAGCGGACAGTTTAAACTATGGCTACACCTTC	CASSVADSLNYGYTF
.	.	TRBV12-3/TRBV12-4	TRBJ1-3	TGTGCCAGCCCAGGGTCTGGAAACACCATATATTTT	CASPGSGNTIYF
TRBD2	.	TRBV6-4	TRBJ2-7	TGTGCCAGCAGTGACTCCCCCTTCGCGGGAGGTAGGGAGCAGTACTTC	CASSDSPFAGGREQYF
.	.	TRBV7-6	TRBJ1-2	TGTGCCAGCAGCCTTGGCCGGGATAGAATGGGCTATGGCTACACCTTC	CASSLGRDRMGYGYTF
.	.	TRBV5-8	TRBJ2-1	TGTGCCAGCAGCTTGGGAACAGGGTACAATGAGCAGTTCTTC	CASSLGTGYNEQFF
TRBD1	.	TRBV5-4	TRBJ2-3	TGTGCCAGCAGCCCGACGACAGGGGCCAGCACAGATACGCAGTATTTT	CASSPTTGASTDTQYF
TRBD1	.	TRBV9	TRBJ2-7	TGTGCCAGCAGCGTAGATACAGGGGGCAACGAGCAGTACTTC	CASSVDTGGNEQYF
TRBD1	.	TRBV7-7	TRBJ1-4	TGTGCTAGCAGTCCCGGGACAGGGAGCGAAAAACTGTTTTTT	CASSPGTGSEKLFF
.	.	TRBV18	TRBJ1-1	TGTGCCAGCTCACAAAAACAGGGTGGAGGCACTGAAGCTTTCTTT	CASSQKQGGGTEAFF
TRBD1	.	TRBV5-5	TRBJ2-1	TGTGCCAGCAGACCGGGACAGGGGGGCGAGCAGTTCTTC	CASRPGQGGEQFF
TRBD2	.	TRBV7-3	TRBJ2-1	TGTGCCAGCAGCTTATCTCGCGGGGGCTACAATGAGCAGTTCTTC	CASSLSRGGYNEQFF
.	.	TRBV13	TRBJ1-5	TGTGCCAGCAGCTCGCGTGGGGGAGGACAGCCCCAGCATTTT	CASSSRGGGQPQHF
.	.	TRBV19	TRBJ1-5	TGTGCCAGTAGTATAGAGTCTGTCAATCAGCCCCAGCATTTT	CASSIESVNQPQHF
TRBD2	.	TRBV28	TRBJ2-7	TGTGCCAGCACCCTGGGACTAGCGGGAGGGCCACACGAGCAGTACTTC	CASTLGLAGGPHEQYF
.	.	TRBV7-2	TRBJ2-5	TGTGCCAGCAGCCCGGGACATCTCCAAGAGTGGACCCAGTACTTC	CASSPGHLQEWTQYF
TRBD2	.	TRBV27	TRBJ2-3	TGTGCCAGCAGTTTCCAGACTAGCGGGGATAGTATGACAGATACGCAGTATTTT	CASSFQTSGDSMTDTQYF
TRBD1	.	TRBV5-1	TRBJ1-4	TGCGCCAGCAGGACAGGGGACCCAAATGAAAAACTGTTTTTT	CASRTGDPNEKLFF
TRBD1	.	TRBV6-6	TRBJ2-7	TGTGCCAGCGGAGGGACAGGCAGCTTCCGGGAGCAGTACTTC	CASGGTGSFREQYF
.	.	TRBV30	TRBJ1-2	TGTGCCTGGATGGGCAGATCTAACTATGGCTACACCTTC	CAWMGRSNYGYTF
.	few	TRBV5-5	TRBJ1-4	TGTGCCAGCAGCTTCCAGGCGTTCGGAAAACTGTTTTTT	CASSFQAFGKLFF
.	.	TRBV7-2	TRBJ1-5	TGTGCCAGCAGCTTCGGGAATCAGCCCCAGCATTTT	CASSFGNQPQHF
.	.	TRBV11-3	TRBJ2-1	TGTGCCAGCAGCCGCGGAGGGTTCTACAATGAGCAGTTCTTC	CASSRGGFYNEQFF
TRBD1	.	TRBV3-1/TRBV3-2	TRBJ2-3	TGTGCCAGCGACCACGCGACAGGGGCGGGCACAGATACGCAGTATTTT	CASDHATGAGTDTQYF
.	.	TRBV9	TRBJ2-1	TGTGCCAGCAGCGTAGGGGGAGCGGAGAGCTCCTACAATGAGCAGTTCTTC	CASSVGGAESSYNEQFF
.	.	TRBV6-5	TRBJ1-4	TGTGCCAGCAGTTACTCGAGATGGGCGGGAGTCGAAAAACTGTTTTTT	CASSYSRWAGVEKLFF
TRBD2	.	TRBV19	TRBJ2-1	TGTGCCAGTAGTACACTAGCGGGAGTTTTCAATGAGCAGTTCTTC	CASSTLAGVFNEQFF
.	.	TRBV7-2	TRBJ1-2	TGTGCCAGCAGCTTTACAGGGAACTATGGCTACACCTTC	CASSFTGNYGYTF
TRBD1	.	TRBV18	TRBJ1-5	TGTGCCAGCTCACGAACAGGGGGTGGTAGCTTGATTCAGCCCCAGCATTTT	CASSRTGGGSLIQPQHF
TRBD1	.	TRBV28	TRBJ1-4	TGTGCCAGCAGGACCCGACAGGGGGCAACTAATGAAAAACTGTTTTTT	CASRTRQGATNEKLFF
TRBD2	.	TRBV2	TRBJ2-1	TGTGCCAGCAGGGGACTAGCGGGAGGGAATGAGCAGTTCTTC	CASRGLAGGNEQFF
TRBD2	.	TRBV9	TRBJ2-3	TGTGCCAGCAGCGACCGAGCGGGGGGGACAGATACGCAGTATTTT	CASSDRAGGTDTQYF
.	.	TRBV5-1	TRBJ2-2	TGCGCCAGCAGCTTGGACCCATCGCCAGGGCAGGTCGGGGAGCTGTTTTTT	CASSLDPSPGQVGELFF
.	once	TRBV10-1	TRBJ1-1	TGCGCCAGCAGTCAAAACAGGGTCGCGATGAACACTGAAGCTTTCTTT	CASSQNRVAMNTEAFF
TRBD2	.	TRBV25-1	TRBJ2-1	TGTGCCAGCAGTAACCCTAGCGGGCGAAACAATGAGCAGTTCTTC	CASSNPSGRNNEQFF
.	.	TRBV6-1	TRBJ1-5	TGTGCCAGCAGTGAAGCTACAACAGATCAGCCCCAGCATTTT	CASSEATTDQPQHF
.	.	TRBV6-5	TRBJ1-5	TGTGCCAGCAGTTTAACTAATCAGCCCCAGCATTTT	CASSLTNQPQHF
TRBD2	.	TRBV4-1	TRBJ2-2	TGCGCCAGCAGCCAGACACCGGGGCTAGCGGGGGGGCGTCAGAGCGGGGAGCTGTTTTTT	CASSQTPGLAGGRQSGELFF